This T cell receptor beta chain was identified in a study of T cell repertoires in cytomegalovirus infection. This clonotype was seen only a few times. As yet, its antigen is unknown. Germline V CDR1 and CDR2: SGHNT, YENEEA. V lost 6 bases and J lost 4; bases outside the gene matches: 4. CDR3 length equals 14 residues. TCRdb called the reads again in MiXCR, with one record for every CDR3 protein. The profile shows hundreds of thousands of distinct CDR3 sequences, 30% to 35% of them singletons. Material: cultured PBMCs, obtained from culture after CMV antigen stimulation. This chain links TRBV11-3 with TRBJ2-2, with 8 bases that match TRBD1. The clonotype originates from a human donor in good health (CMV status not recorded). Some clones in this sample may be carry-over from other donors' samples. The CDR3 reads CASSNTGGTGELFF. CDR3 DNA: TGTGCCAGCAGTAACACAGGGGGCACCGGGGAGCTGTTTTTT. Full variable domain (missing parts from reference TRBV11-3 and TRBJ2-2): EAGVVQSPRYKIIEKKQPVAFWCNPISGHNTLYWYLQNLGQGPELLIRYENEEAVDDSQLPKDRFSAERLKGVDSTLKIQPAELGDSAVYLCASSNTGGTGELFFGEGSRLTVL.